Shown below are 22 T cell receptor beta chains from a single sample sequenced in a study of T cells after yellow fever vaccination. One entry per CDR3 protein results from TCRdb running MiXCR on the 5' RACE reads. The data hold roughly 150,000 distinct CDR3 sequences, with less than 8.5% observed a single time. The material was CD4+ T cells sorted from PBMCs, obtained 10 days after the yellow fever booster vaccination. The receptors stem from a man under 40 who received the YFV17D yellow fever vaccine.

This clonotype was seen ten or more times. The chain joins TRBV19 to TRBJ1-5, with D unclear. The CDR3 covers 16 residues. Germline V gene data show CDR1 as LNHDA and CDR2 as SQIVND (reference sequence). V dropped 5 bases and J dropped 2 bases, with 16 bases sitting between them. CDR3: CASSSQDGLRNQPQHF. In DNA form, the CDR3 reads TGTGCCAGTAGTTCCCAGGACGGCCTTCGCAATCAGCCCCAGCATTTT.

This clonotype has a single count. J is TRBJ1-1 and V is TRBV10-3; D not certain. CDR1 and CDR2 (germline): ENHRY, SYGVKD. The CDR3 is 14 amino acids. V lost 6 bases, J lost 4 bases, and 15 bases lay in between. This CDR3 reads CAISAGRLCTEAFF. CDR3 nucleotides: TGTGCCATCAGCGCCGGGCGCCTCTGCACTGAAGCTTTCTTT.

Many counts were recorded for this clonotype. This chain connects TRBV12-3 or TRBV12-4 to TRBJ2-1; 10 bases agree with TRBD2. This CDR3 is 15 amino acids long. V gave up 8 bases and J gave up 7 bases; unmatched junction bases: 11. The CDR3 sequence is CASGTGLAGENEQFF. The CDR3 nucleotides read TGTGCCAGCGGAACGGGGCTAGCGGGAGAAAATGAGCAGTTCTTC.

This chain joins TRBV19 and TRBJ2-2, with D possibly TRBD1 on 5 matching bases. Per germline, CDR1 LNHDA and CDR2 SQIVND (reference sequence). Trimming removed 3 bases from V and 3 bases from J, with 11 bases in between. The CDR3 spans 15 residues. The CDR3 region is CASSMGPTDTGELFF. In DNA, the CDR3 is TGTGCCAGTAGTATGGGGCCCACGGACACCGGGGAGCTGTTTTTT.

Ten or more counts support this clonotype. The CDR3 bases are TGCAGCGTTGAAGACGGGTGGGAGACCCAGTACTTC. Amino acids: CSVEDGWETQYF. The chain couples TRBV29-1 to TRBJ2-5; D is ambiguous. V was clipped by 0 bases and J by 5 bases, with 7 bases between them. Per the germline V gene, CDR1 is SQVTM and CDR2 is ANQGSEA. The CDR3 has 12 amino acids.

There are many counts of this clonotype. J is TRBJ1-1 and V is TRBV12-3 or TRBV12-4, with 10 nucleotides matching TRBD1. CDR3 length: 15 residues. The J segment lost 7 bases and the V segment lost 5 bases, leaving 10 bases of the junction unmatched. The CDR3 reads CASSPRTGGFGEAFF. Here the CDR3 DNA reads TGTGCCAGCAGTCCAAGGACAGGGGGGTTTGGTGAAGCTTTCTTT.

This clonotype was detected ten times or more. The chain uses TRBV7-2 and TRBJ1-3; D remains unclear. The CDR3 totals 14 residues. V dropped 1 base and J dropped 1 base, with 5 bases sitting between them. CDR1 and CDR2 from the germline V gene are SGHTA and FQGNSA. In DNA form, the CDR3 reads TGTGCCAGCAGCTTAGTAGGTTCTGGAAACACCATATATTTT. Protein: CASSLVGSGNTIYF.

This clonotype came up many times. This chain uses TRBV12-5 with TRBJ2-1; D may be TRBD1 (5 bases). Deletions cut 2 bases from V and 5 bases from J, with 13 bases between. CDR1 and CDR2 from the germline V gene are LGHNT and FRNRAP. The CDR3 is made up of 15 amino acids. Here the CDR3 reads CASGLRGQGHNEQFF. The CDR3 DNA reads TGTGCTAGTGGTTTGCGTGGGCAGGGCCACAATGAGCAGTTCTTC.

This clonotype was found many times. The CDR3, as DNA: TGTGCCAGCAGCCCCCTTAGCGGGAGGGGTTACAATGAGCAGTTCTTC. It codes for CASSPLSGRGYNEQFF. The chain links TRBV7-2 to TRBJ2-1; 11 nucleotides align to TRBD2. The trim removed 5 bases at V and 4 bases at J, leaving 7 bases unmatched. Germline V gives CDR1 SGHTA, CDR2 FQGNSA. The CDR3 spans 16 residues.

This clonotype was observed a few times. This chain connects TRBV12-3 or TRBV12-4 to TRBJ1-2, with D perhaps matching TRBD1 (6 bases). Trimming took 5 bases from V and 5 from J, leaving 21 bases between them. This CDR3 spans 16 amino acids. The CDR3 loop is CASSTLSTGPGYGYTF. The CDR3 DNA is TGTGCCAGCAGTACCCTTTCGACAGGACCGGGGTATGGCTACACCTTC.

This clonotype was seen ten or more times. The chain uses TRBV20-1 and TRBJ2-1; possible D gene TRBD2, 7 bases. The CDR3 runs to 16 residues. Germline assignment: CDR1 DFQATT and CDR2 SNEGSKA (reference sequence). V lost 3 bases and J lost 4, with 19 bases in between. The CDR3 bases are TGCAGTGCTAGGTTCGCGGGGGCTCAGGGGTACAATGAGCAGTTCTTC. Translated: CSARFAGAQGYNEQFF.

This clonotype has ten or more counts. The genes are TRBV2 and TRBJ1-1; no definite D call. The germline CDR1 and CDR2 sequences are SNHLY and FYNNEI. The V and J ends lost 6 bases and 3 bases respectively, with 17 bases between them. There are 15 residues in the CDR3. CDR3 loop: CASRDHGEIDTEAFF. In DNA form, the CDR3 reads TGTGCCAGCAGGGACCATGGGGAGATTGACACTGAAGCTTTCTTT.

This clonotype appeared a few times. This chain joins TRBV3-1 and TRBJ1-5; the match to TRBD1 covers 8 bases. This CDR3 contains 16 residues. V dropped 0 bases and J dropped 7; count of bases not matched to a gene: 8. CDR1 is LGHDT, CDR2 YNNKEL, per germline (reference sequence). The CDR3 here is CASSQEGSGGVQPQHF. In DNA, the CDR3 is TGTGCCAGCAGCCAAGAGGGCTCAGGGGGCGTGCAGCCCCAGCATTTT. The complete variable domain, with remaining parts taken from reference TRBV3-1 and TRBJ1-5, reads DTAVSQTPKYLVTQMGNDKSIKCEQNLGHDTMYWYKQDSKKFLKIMFSYNNKELIINETVPNRFSPKSPDKAHLNLHINSLELGDSAVYFCASSQEGSGGVQPQHFGDGTRLSIL.

Many counts were recorded for this clonotype. The chain uses TRBV6-2 or TRBV6-3 and TRBJ2-1, with 7 bases matching TRBD2. V dropped 7 bases and J dropped 9; count of bases not matched to a gene: 9. CDR3 length: 13 amino acids. Per the germline V gene, CDR1 is MNHEY and CDR2 is SVGEGT. In DNA, the CDR3 is TGTGCCAGCACCGACCGGGGGGAAGGTGAGCAGTTCTTC. Amino acids: CASTDRGEGEQFF.

Many counts were recorded for this clonotype. This chain uses TRBV7-2 with TRBJ2-2, with 7 bases that match TRBD2. CDR1 and CDR2 from the germline V gene are SGHTA and FQGNSA. The CDR3 contains 15 residues. V shed 5 bases, J shed 5 bases, and the junction held 8 bases outside the gene matches. This chain's CDR3 is CASSQAGWGTGELFF. CDR3 nucleotide sequence: TGTGCCAGCAGCCAAGCGGGATGGGGGACCGGGGAGCTGTTTTTT.

In this sample, this clonotype turned up many times. The chain carries TRBV29-1 and TRBJ2-1; 8 nucleotides align to TRBD2. Germline CDR1 SQVTM, CDR2 ANQGSEA. V shed 3 bases and J 7 bases; nucleotides not matched to a gene: 8. This CDR3 is 14 amino acids long. The chain's CDR3 is CSVEASGGVNEQFF. CDR3 coding DNA: TGCAGCGTTGAGGCCAGCGGGGGAGTAAATGAGCAGTTCTTC.

This clonotype was picked up many times. The chain uses TRBV5-1 and TRBJ2-3; 9 nucleotides align to TRBD2. CDR1 is SGHRS, CDR2 YFSETQ, per germline. The CDR3 loop spans 16 amino acids. Trimming removed 4 bases from V and 3 bases from J; junction bases left unmatched: 9. As DNA, the CDR3 is TGCGCCAGCAGCAAAACCGGGACTAGCTATACAGATACGCAGTATTTT. This translates into CASSKTGTSYTDTQYF.

This clonotype was observed many times. V and J are TRBV29-1 and TRBJ1-1; D is undetermined. CDR1 is SQVTM and CDR2 is ANQGSEA in the germline V gene. Deletions cut 6 bases from V and 1 base from J, with 15 bases between. CDR3 length: 14 amino acids. The CDR3 sequence: CSVSHLDPNTEAFF. In DNA, the CDR3 is TGCAGCGTCTCTCATTTGGATCCGAACACTGAAGCTTTCTTT.

This clonotype has at least ten counts. V and J are TRBV2 and TRBJ2-5; D not certain. The germline V gene encodes CDR1 SNHLY and CDR2 FYNNEI. The V gene lost 2 bases and the J gene lost 2 bases, with 6 bases spanning the gap. The CDR3 extends over 13 amino acids. Here the CDR3 DNA reads TGTGCCAGCAGTGAATACAAACAAGAGACCCAGTACTTC. This sequence encodes CASSEYKQETQYF.

The J gene is TRBJ2-5, the V gene TRBV5-8; the D gene is possibly TRBD2 (5 bases). There are 12 residues in the CDR3. V was clipped by 9 bases and J by 5 bases, with 14 bases between them. Per the germline V gene, CDR1 is SGHTS and CDR2 is YDEGEE. The CDR3 loop is CAMSSGWETQYF. CDR3 DNA sequence: TGTGCCATGAGCTCGGGATGGGAGACCCAGTACTTC.

This clonotype was counted at least ten times. The V and J genes are TRBV30 and TRBJ2-1; D is undetermined. The V end lost 0 bases, the J end lost 10 bases, and 7 bases lay between the germline ends. The CDR3 is 11 amino acids. Per germline, CDR1 GTSNPN and CDR2 SVGIG (reference sequence). CDR3 sequence reads: CAWSVATEQFF. CDR3 nucleotide sequence: TGTGCCTGGAGTGTGGCGACGGAGCAGTTCTTC.

This clonotype was seen repeatedly, ten times or more. J is TRBJ2-5 and V is TRBV9; 8 nucleotides agree with TRBD2. The CDR3 length is 14 residues. The germline gives CDR1 SGDLS, CDR2 YYNGEE. J lost 5 bases, V lost 4 bases, and 7 bases had no gene match. This CDR3 is CASSPRSSGETQYF. The CDR3 region has the DNA TGTGCCAGCAGCCCCCGGTCTAGCGGGGAGACCCAGTACTTC.